Presented here are 19 T cell receptor beta chains from one specimen sequenced in a study of T cells in women clearing cervical HPV infection. Measured with immunoSEQ multiplex PCR; TCRdb has only the in-frame clones, and not every one. The sample table includes roughly 22,000 clones. Sequenced sample: blood buffy coat. These receptor sequences come from a woman between 18 and 70 years old with a cervical HPV16 infection that either progressed to CIN3+ or cleared (not recorded which).

Concerning this clone: The CDR3 end is not reached by the read, which stops 3 residues before it; the germline J gene fills it in. The chain combines TRBV30 with TRBJ1-1; no reliable D call. This CDR3 spans 12 amino acids. V was clipped by 2 bases and J by 2 bases, with 6 bases between them. Germline CDR1 is GTSNPN and CDR2 is SVGIG (reference sequence). CDR3 DNA (partial): TGTGCCTGGAGTCAGTTAAACACTGAA. It is translated as CAWSQLNTE. The whole CDR3 sequence is CAWSQLNTEAFF.

In the case of this clone: The read is 3 residues too short to cover the CDR3 end, so that end is filled in from the germline J gene. The V and J genes are TRBV5-1 and TRBJ2-2, with D hard to call. This CDR3 has 14 amino acids. V shed 4 bases and J shed 4 bases, with 11 bases lying between them. Germline V lookup: CDR1 SGHRS, CDR2 YFSETQ. Here the CDR3 reads CASSLRLVTGELFF. The CDR3 bases that were read are TGCGCCAGCAGCCTCCGCCTAGTCACCGGGGAG.

In regard to this clone: Read sequence stops 3 residues before the CDR3 end, and the germline J gene provides the missing end. The gene calls are TRBV20-1 and TRBJ2-7; weak D call: TRBD2 (5 bases). CDR1 DFQATT and CDR2 SNEGSKA come from the germline V gene (reference sequence). This CDR3 contains 13 residues. V lost 5 bases, J lost 0 bases, and 11 bases lay in between. The covered CDR3 bases are TGCAGTGCTGGTAGCGCACACTCCTACGAG. Amino acid sequence: CSAGSAHSYE. The whole CDR3 region reads CSAGSAHSYEQYF.

Note on this clone: The missing CDR3 end, 3 residues past where the read stops, is filled in from the germline J gene. This rearrangement joins TRBV30 to TRBJ2-2; D gene ambiguous. This CDR3 comprises 13 residues. Trimming cost V 3 bases and J 6 bases, with 11 bases left between them. The germline V gene has CDR1 GTSNPN and CDR2 SVGIG (reference sequence). CDR3 amino acids: CAWSTVPAGELFF. The part of the CDR3 DNA that was read is TGTGCCTGGAGCACAGTACCAGCCGGGGAG.

To note about this clone: Read coverage stops 3 residues before the CDR3 terminus; the germline J gene supplies the remainder. The chain has TRBV7-8 and TRBJ1-6; 7 bases line up with TRBD1. There are 15 residues in the CDR3. Germline values: CDR1 SGHVS, CDR2 FQNEAQ. Unmatched junction bases numbered 8, after V lost 4 bases and J lost 8 bases. CDR3 bases read: TGTGCCAGCAGCTCGCTCGGGACAGATTATTCACCC. This sequence encodes CASSSLGTDYSP. The whole CDR3 sequence reads CASSSLGTDYSPLHF.

For this clone: The read finishes 3 residues shy of the CDR3 end, and the germline J gene is used to complete it. This chain connects TRBV10-3 to TRBJ1-2; the D is unclear. There are 15 residues in the CDR3. The germline V and J ends were trimmed by 0 bases and 4 bases, with 12 bases remaining between them. CDR1 and CDR2 from the germline V gene are ENHRY and SYGVKD. CDR3 protein: CAISESKGIAYGYTF. The DNA read from the CDR3 is TGTGCCATCAGTGAGTCGAAAGGCATTGCCTATGGC.

To note about this clone: The read gets to within 3 residues of the CDR3 end, and the germline J gene fills in the rest. The chain couples TRBV10-1 to TRBJ2-3; no firm D call. The CDR3 is 14 residues long. Per germline, CDR1 WNHNN and CDR2 SYGVQD (reference sequence). V lost 2 bases, J lost 3 bases, and 9 bases lay in between. The sequenced part of the CDR3 DNA is TGCGCCAGCAGTGAGAAGGCTCCGACAGATACG. Protein product: CASSEKAPTDT. The entire CDR3 protein is CASSEKAPTDTQYF.

As regards this clone: The CDR3 goes on 3 residues after the read ends, and that part is filled in from the germline J gene. This chain uses TRBV20-1 with TRBJ2-7; TRBD1 agrees at 9 bases. The ends lost 1 base at V and 3 bases at J; junction bases unmatched: 1. CDR3 length: 13 amino acids. Per the germline V gene, CDR1 is DFQATT and CDR2 is SNEGSKA (reference sequence). The part of the CDR3 DNA that was read is TGCAGTGCTAGAGGGGACAGGGACTACGAG. Its protein product is CSARGDRDYE. The CDR3 reads in full as CSARGDRDYEQYF.

To note about this clone: From the germline J gene comes the end of the CDR3, since the read stops 3 residues before it. V is TRBV5-1 and J is TRBJ2-5; D unclear. The CDR3 runs 15 residues. V was trimmed by 3 bases and J by 1 base, leaving 13 bases between them. Per germline, CDR1 SGHRS and CDR2 YFSETQ. The CDR3: CASSSNVGSQETQYF. The part of the CDR3 DNA that was read is TGCGCCAGCAGCTCCAACGTCGGGTCCCAAGAGACC. The full variable domain, completed using reference TRBV5-1 and TRBJ2-5, is KAGVTQTPRYLIKTRGQQVTLSCSPISGHRSVSWYQQTPGQGLQFLFEYFSETQRNKGNFPGRFSGRQFSNSRSEMNVSTLELGDSALYLCASSSNVGSQETQYFGPGTRLLVL.

With respect to this clone: The read ends 3 residues early relative to the CDR3; the germline J gene fills the gap. V usage is TRBV14 and J usage is TRBJ2-5, with a possible D match to TRBD2 (6 bases). CDR1 is SGHDN, CDR2 FVKESK, per germline. V shed 4 bases and J shed 4 bases, with 28 bases lying between them. The CDR3 has 19 residues. Incomplete CDR3 DNA: TGTGCCAGCAGCCCCTTGACGGGGGTCGAGTGGTCCATTGGAGAGACC. Translating it yields CASSPLTGVEWSIGET. The entire CDR3 protein is CASSPLTGVEWSIGETQYF. The whole variable domain, remainder taken from reference TRBV14 and TRBJ2-5, is EAGVTQFPSHSVIEKGQTVTLRCDPISGHDNLYWYRRVMGKEIKFLLHFVKESKQDESGMPNNRFLAERTGGTYSTLKVQPAELEDSGVYFCASSPLTGVEWSIGETQYFGPGTRLLVL.

Comment on this clone: From the germline J gene comes the end of the CDR3, since the read stops 3 residues before it. The rearrangement joins TRBV5-1 to TRBJ2-3, with unresolved D. Per the germline V gene, CDR1 is SGHRS and CDR2 is YFSETQ. Deletions cut 4 bases from V and 5 bases from J, with 8 bases between. The CDR3 is made up of 12 amino acids. The CDR3 DNA, read in part, is TGCGCCAGCAGCCACAAAGGAGATACG. The encoded protein is CASSHKGDT. The full CDR3 sequence reads CASSHKGDTQYF.

As concerns this clone: The read ends 3 residues shy of where the CDR3 ends; the end is completed using the germline J gene. J is TRBJ2-3 and V is TRBV6-1; 9 bases agree with TRBD2. Germline assignment: CDR1 MNHNS and CDR2 SASEGT. CDR3 length equals 16 residues. The CDR3 sequence is CASSEEGVAGAPAQYF. The CDR3 bases that were read are TGTGCCAGCAGTGAGGAGGGCGTAGCGGGAGCCCCGGCG.

A remark on this clone: The sequence runs out 3 residues before the end of the CDR3; the remainder is reconstructed from the germline J gene. The J gene is TRBJ1-2, the V gene TRBV5-5, with TRBD1 as a possible D gene (6 bases). Trimming left V 1 base short and J 3 bases short, with 13 bases between. Germline V gene sequence: CDR1 SGHKS, CDR2 YYEKEE (reference sequence). The CDR3 is made up of 15 amino acids. The CDR3: CASSLSGAGDYGYTF. The sequenced CDR3 bases are TGTGCCAGCAGCTTGTCAGGGGCTGGTGACTATGGC.

Points on this clone: The read gets to within 3 residues of the CDR3 end, and the germline J gene fills in the rest. The V gene is TRBV18, the J gene TRBJ2-5; a possible D gene is TRBD1 (5 bases). This CDR3 region has 15 residues. From germline, CDR1 is KGHSH and CDR2 LQKENI. Trimming took off 3 bases at V and 3 bases at J, with 14 bases between the two ends. Partial CDR3 DNA: TGTGCCAGCTCACCCCAGACAGAGCCTAAAGAGACC. It yields the protein CASSPQTEPKET. The entire CDR3 is CASSPQTEPKETQYF.

Concerning this clone: The read falls 3 residues short of the CDR3 end, and the missing part is taken from the germline J gene. This chain uses TRBV30 with TRBJ2-7, with D perhaps TRBD1 (6 bases). The CDR3 runs to 14 residues. Trimming stripped 2 bases from V and 2 bases from J, with 13 bases between. Germline V gene sequence: CDR1 GTSNPN, CDR2 SVGIG (reference sequence). The DNA read from the CDR3 is TGTGCCTGGAGTCCAGGGGTCATACCCTACGAG. Translating it yields CAWSPGVIPYE. From start to end, the CDR3 is CAWSPGVIPYEQYF. The full variable domain, completed using reference TRBV30 and TRBJ2-7, is SQTIHQWPATLVQPVGSPLSLECTVEGTSNPNLYWYRQAAGRGLQLLFYSVGIGQISSEVPQNLSASRPQDRQFILSSKKLLLSDSGFYLCAWSPGVIPYEQYFGPGTRLTVT.

On this clone: With the read ending 3 residues before the CDR3 end, the germline J gene is used to fill in that end. This chain uses TRBV20-1 with TRBJ1-1, with D maybe TRBD1 (5 bases). Germline V gene data show CDR1 as DFQATT and CDR2 as SNEGSKA (reference sequence). With 0 bases removed from V and 4 bases from J, the gap between germline ends came to 15 bases. The CDR3 is made up of 15 amino acids. The chain's CDR3 is CSARDGGTLATEAFF. The CDR3 bases that were read are TGCAGTGCTAGAGACGGGGGAACCCTTGCCACTGAA.

The CDR3 is CASRLGQGVGYGYTF. The part of the CDR3 DNA that was read is TGTGCCAGCAGACTCGGACAGGGGGTAGGGTATGGC. This chain uses TRBV2 with TRBJ1-2, with 10 bases fitting TRBD1. From the germline J gene comes the end of the CDR3, since the read stops 3 residues before it. The CDR3 length is 15 residues. Per germline, CDR1 SNHLY and CDR2 FYNNEI. The V and J ends lost 6 bases and 5 bases, in that order; junction bases with no gene match: 9.

In regard to this clone: The read finishes 3 residues shy of the CDR3 end, and the germline J gene is used to complete it. The chain recombines TRBV10-1 with TRBJ2-5; 7 nucleotides agree with TRBD2. Germline V gene data show CDR1 as WNHNN and CDR2 as SYGVQD (reference sequence). The CDR3 extends over 14 amino acids. Trimming took 3 bases from V and 5 from J; bases not matched to a gene: 6. CDR3 DNA, as far as it was read: TGCGCCAGCAGTGATGGCGGGAGCACGGAGACC. It specifies CASSDGGSTET. The CDR3 in its entirety is CASSDGGSTETQYF.

For this clone: The DNA ends 3 residues before the CDR3 does, and the rest of the CDR3 is filled in from the germline J gene. The gene calls are TRBV2 and TRBJ1-4; D is unclear. The germline V gene has CDR1 SNHLY and CDR2 FYNNEI. The CDR3 runs 14 residues. Deletions cut 6 bases from V and 2 bases from J, with 10 bases between. The part of the CDR3 DNA that was read is TGTGCCAGCAGCACTGCTGTCACTAATGAAAAA. Protein product: CASSTAVTNEK. In full, the CDR3 is CASSTAVTNEKLFF.